In this sample, the clone carrying this TCR beta chain turned up a few times. Its antigen remains unknown. Repertoires were generated with immunoSEQ multiplex PCR, while TCRdb's copy carries only in-frame clones and drops some. Here the sample spans 55,000 to 70,000 clones, just under 80% being singletons. This sample stems from a study of T cells in tumors after PD-1 blockade. Study background: Some patients also took daily vismodegib 150 mg during anti-PD-1 treatment. On average, peripheral blood gave 100,000 to 140,000 TCR templates and about 40,000 unique clonotypes. Findings of the study overall: Peripheral recruitment is suggested, as some novel exhausted tumor clones were in pre-treatment blood.

This CDR3 spans 15 amino acids. CDR1 SGHRS and CDR2 YFSETQ come from the germline V gene. V shed 0 bases and J shed 7 bases, with 11 bases lying between them. Tumor or blood genomic DNA was sequenced, with inputs of about 616 ng to 6,004 ng. V and J are TRBV5-1 and TRBJ1-6; unclear D gene. The sequence was obtained from a human donor with basal cell carcinoma. The material was PBMCs, obtained before anti-PD-1 treatment. The CDR3 protein is CASSLEGNPNSPLHF. The DNA for the CDR3 is TGCGCCAGCAGCTTGGAGGGAAATCCGAATTCACCCCTCCACTTT. Full variable domain (remainder filled in from reference TRBV5-1 and TRBJ1-6): KAGVTQTPRYLIKTRGQQVTLSCSPISGHRSVSWYQQTPGQGLQFLFEYFSETQRNKGNFPGRFSGRQFSNSRSEMNVSTLELGDSALYLCASSLEGNPNSPLHFGNGTRLTVT.